Detailed here is one T cell receptor beta chain. These data are taken from a study of OX40 agonist ivuxolimab in advanced cancers. This CDR3 contains 14 residues. Trimming shortened V by 0 bases and J by 13 bases, and 16 bases separated the two germline ends. Germline V lookup: CDR1 GTSNPN, CDR2 SVGIG (reference sequence). The repertoire was sequenced with immunoSEQ multiplex PCR; TCRdb's copy has only in-frame clones and lacks some. The sample holds approximately 60,000 clones, 92% seen once. The sequence was obtained from an adult with an advanced solid tumor such as melanoma, head and neck, liver or kidney cancer. The gene calls are TRBV30 and TRBJ1-6; maybe TRBD1 (6 bases). Sequenced here: CD4+ or CD8+ T cells sorted from blood, sampled in a trial of the OX40 agonist ivuxolimab. This CDR3 reads CAWSVMPGARPLHF. CDR3 nucleotide sequence: TGTGCCTGGAGTGTGATGCCAGGGGCTAGGCCCCTCCACTTT. Full variable domain (outside the CDR3, taken from reference TRBV30 and TRBJ1-6): SQTIHQWPATLVQPVGSPLSLECTVEGTSNPNLYWYRQAAGRGLQLLFYSVGIGQISSEVPQNLSASRPQDRQFILSSKKLLLSDSGFYLCAWSVMPGARPLHFGNGTRLTVT.